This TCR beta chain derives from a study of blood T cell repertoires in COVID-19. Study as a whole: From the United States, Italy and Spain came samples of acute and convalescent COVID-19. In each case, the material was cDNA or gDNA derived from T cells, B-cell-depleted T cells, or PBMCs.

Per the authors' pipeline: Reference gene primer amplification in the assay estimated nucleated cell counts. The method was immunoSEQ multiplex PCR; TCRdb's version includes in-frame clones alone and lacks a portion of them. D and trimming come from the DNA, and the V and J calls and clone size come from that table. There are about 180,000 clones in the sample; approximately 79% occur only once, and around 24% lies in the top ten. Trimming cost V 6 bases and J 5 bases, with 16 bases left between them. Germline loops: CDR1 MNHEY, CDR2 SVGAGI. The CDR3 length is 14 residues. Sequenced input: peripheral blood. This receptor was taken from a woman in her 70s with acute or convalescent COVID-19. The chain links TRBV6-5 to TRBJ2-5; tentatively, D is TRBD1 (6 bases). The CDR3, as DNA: TGTGCCAGCAGCCCACACAGGGCCAGGGAGACCCAGTACTTC. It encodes CASSPHRARETQYF.